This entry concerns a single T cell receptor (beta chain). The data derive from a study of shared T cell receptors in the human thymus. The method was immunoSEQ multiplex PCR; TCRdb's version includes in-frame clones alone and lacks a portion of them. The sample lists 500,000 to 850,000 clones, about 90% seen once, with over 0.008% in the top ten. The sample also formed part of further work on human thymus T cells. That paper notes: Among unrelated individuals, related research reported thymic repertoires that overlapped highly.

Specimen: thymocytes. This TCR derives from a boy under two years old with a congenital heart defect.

The CDR3 reads CATAPPGTDTQYF. The CDR3 region has the DNA TGTGCCACCGCACCCCCAGGGACAGATACGCAGTATTTT. This rearrangement joins TRBV19 to TRBJ2-3; the D gene is possibly TRBD1 (5 bases). Germline CDR1 and CDR2: LNHDA and SQIVND (reference sequence). Trimming removed 10 bases at V and 3 bases at J, with 14 bases between. This CDR3 is 13 amino acids long.